This T cell receptor (beta chain) was captured in a study of blood T cell repertoires in COVID-19. Study-wide context: Collection of acute and convalescent COVID-19 samples took place in the United States, Italy and Spain.

Enrolled through a virtual design, the participants were between roughly 18 and 90 years of age and came from under 25 US areas. Each participant's cohort was designated according to participant-reported clinical history. Germline CDR1 is LGHDT and CDR2 is YNNKEL (reference sequence). The CDR3 totals 16 residues. V was pared by 8 bases and J by 4 bases, with 11 bases of the junction left unmatched. Assay used: immunoSEQ multiplex PCR; TCRdb lists only in-frame clones, some missing. The sample includes about 250,000 clones, approximately 88% seen only once; the top ten take 3% to 3.5%. The sequence was collected from a woman between 40 and 55 years old who had been exposed to COVID-19. The genes are TRBV3-1 (or the pseudogene TRBV3-2) and TRBJ2-5; 12 bases line up with TRBD2. The specimen sequenced was PBMCs or T cells enriched from blood (not recorded which). The CDR3 DNA is TGTGCCAGCGGGGGGACTAGCGGGTTATTGATAGAGACCCAGTACTTC. Translated: CASGGTSGLLIETQYF.